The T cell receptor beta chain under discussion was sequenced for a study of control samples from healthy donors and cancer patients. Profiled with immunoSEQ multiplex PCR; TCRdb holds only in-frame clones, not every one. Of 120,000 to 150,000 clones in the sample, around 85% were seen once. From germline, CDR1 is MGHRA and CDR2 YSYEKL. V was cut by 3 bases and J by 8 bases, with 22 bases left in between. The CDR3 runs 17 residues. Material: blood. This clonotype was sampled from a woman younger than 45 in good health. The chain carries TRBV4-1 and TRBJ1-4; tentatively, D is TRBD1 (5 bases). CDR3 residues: CASSHAQAGRAGEKLFF. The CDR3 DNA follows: TGCGCCAGCAGCCACGCTCAGGCGGGCAGGGCGGGGGAAAAACTGTTTTTT.